The clone carrying this T cell receptor beta chain occurred a few times. The data are from a study of early T cells in non-severe SARS-CoV-2 infection. TCRdb reprocessed the 5' RACE reads via MiXCR and lists one record per CDR3 protein. The repertoire holds about 67,000 distinct CDR3 sequences, with over 8% as singletons. The material was whole blood, obtained at baseline. The TCR originated in an adult who was a healthcare worker with PCR-confirmed SARS-CoV-2 infection or an uninfected control (not recorded which).

The CDR3 nucleotides read TGTGCCACCATGGGCCGGAACAATGAGCAGTTCTTC. Amino acid sequence: CATMGRNNEQFF. V and J are TRBV24-1 and TRBJ2-1; D call uncertain. This CDR3 region has 12 residues. Trimming took off 8 bases at V and 5 bases at J, with 9 bases between the two ends. Looked up from germline, CDR1 is KGHDR and CDR2 is SFDVKD.